Listed below are T cell receptor beta chains from one sample, sequenced in a study of blood T cells in healthy people across ages. TCRdb re-called the 5' RACE reads with MiXCR, one entry per CDR3 protein. The sample includes over 500,000 distinct CDR3 sequences, 52% of them seen just once. Sequenced material: blood. These receptors were obtained from a woman older than 75 in good health. The CDR3 runs from the conserved cysteine through the conserved F or W. The D gene is left open where the match is weak. A row's size may be missing; if present it is once, few, many or a size class.

clone size	V gene	J gene	D gene	CDR3 protein	CDR3 DNA
many	TRBV9	TRBJ2-1	TRBD1	CASSPTGTAADNEQFF	TGTGCCAGCAGCCCCACCGGGACAGCCGCGGACAATGAGCAGTTCTTC
few	TRBV3-1	TRBJ2-5	-	CASSIGQGGSNEQYF	TGTGCCAGCAGCATCGGGCAGGGAGGAAGCAATGAGCAGTACTTC
once	TRBV29-1	TRBJ2-3	-	CSVSPTSDTQYF	TGCAGCGTTTCCCCTACCTCAGATACGCAGTATTTT
-	TRBV3-1	TRBJ1-2	TRBD1	CASSPITGGLGYGYTF	TGTGCCAGCAGCCCGATAACAGGGGGCTTGGGCTATGGCTACACCTTC
-	TRBV2	TRBJ2-1	TRBD1	CASEDRTNEQFF	TGTGCCAGCGAGGACAGGACCAATGAGCAGTTCTTC
-	TRBV15	TRBJ1-4	TRBD1	CATSRARDRGHPNEKLFF	TGTGCCACCAGCAGGGCCCGGGACAGGGGGCACCCTAATGAAAAACTGTTTTTT
-	TRBV27	TRBJ2-7	TRBD2	CACSPPGVSGRSYEQYF	TGTGCCTGCAGTCCCCCCGGGGTTAGCGGGAGATCCTACGAGCAGTACTTC
many	TRBV24-1	TRBJ2-1	-	CATSDRALTNEQFF	TGTGCCACCAGTGACCGGGCCTTGACCAATGAGCAGTTCTTC
many	TRBV5-1	TRBJ2-1	-	CASRRTGPSSYNEQFF	TGCGCCAGCAGGCGAACAGGGCCCAGCTCCTACAATGAGCAGTTCTTC
-	TRBV5-1	TRBJ1-1	-	CASSLRYRVNTEAFF	TGCGCCAGCAGCTTGCGGTACAGGGTAAACACTGAAGCTTTCTTT
few	TRBV7-9	TRBJ2-1	TRBD2	CASRSKLADEQFF	TGTGCCAGCAGGTCTAAACTAGCGGATGAGCAGTTCTTC
-	TRBV20-1	TRBJ2-5	TRBD2	CSARGGGAKGRETQYF	TGCAGTGCTAGAGGCGGGGGGGCAAAGGGACGAGAGACCCAGTACTTC
-	TRBV20-1	TRBJ2-5	-	CSADRRETQYF	TGCAGTGCAGACCGAAGGGAGACCCAGTACTTC
few	TRBV29-1	TRBJ1-2	TRBD1	CSVEGGGWGYTF	TGCAGCGTGGAGGGAGGGGGCTGGGGCTACACCTTC
-	TRBV30	TRBJ2-7	-	CAWSRTRYEQYF	TGTGCCTGGAGTCGGACTCGCTACGAGCAGTACTTC
few	TRBV7-2	TRBJ1-6	-	CASMGGSSALHF	TGTGCCAGCATGGGAGGATCCTCGGCCCTCCACTTT
few	TRBV5-1	TRBJ2-3	-	CASSQTGAPVSTDTQYF	TGCGCCAGCAGCCAGACGGGGGCCCCCGTCAGCACAGATACGCAGTATTTT
few	TRBV7-8	TRBJ1-5	TRBD1	CASSLVQGIGHQPQHF	TGTGCCAGCAGCTTAGTACAGGGGATCGGTCATCAGCCCCAGCATTTT
few	TRBV5-1	TRBJ1-5	-	CASSLDPQGSNQPQHF	TGCGCCAGCAGCTTGGACCCTCAGGGGAGCAATCAGCCCCAGCATTTT
once	TRBV2	TRBJ2-2	TRBD2	CASREGLAGSTNTGELFF	TGTGCCAGCAGAGAGGGACTAGCGGGTTCGACGAACACCGGGGAGCTGTTTTTT